This T cell receptor beta chain derives from a study of blood T cell repertoires in COVID-19. Study-level background: The study drew acute and convalescent COVID-19 samples from the United States, Italy and Spain. From T cells, B-cell-depleted T cells, or PBMCs came the material, which was cDNA or gDNA.

Repertoires were generated with immunoSEQ multiplex PCR, while TCRdb's copy carries only in-frame clones and drops some. The sample carries 100,000 or so clones, approximately 70% recorded once. To note about this clone: Sequence at one end of the junction differs from germline and may be a read error.

Sequenced: peripheral blood. The receptor was isolated from an older man with acute or convalescent COVID-19.

The CDR3 sequence is CASSLDRQGGETQYF. CDR3 DNA sequence: TGTGCTAGCAGCCTAGATAGACAGGGGGGAGAGACCCAGTACTTC. The rearrangement uses TRBV7-7 and TRBJ2-5, with 9 positions matching TRBD1. From germline, CDR1 is SSHAT and CDR2 FNYEAQ (reference sequence). The CDR3 totals 15 residues.